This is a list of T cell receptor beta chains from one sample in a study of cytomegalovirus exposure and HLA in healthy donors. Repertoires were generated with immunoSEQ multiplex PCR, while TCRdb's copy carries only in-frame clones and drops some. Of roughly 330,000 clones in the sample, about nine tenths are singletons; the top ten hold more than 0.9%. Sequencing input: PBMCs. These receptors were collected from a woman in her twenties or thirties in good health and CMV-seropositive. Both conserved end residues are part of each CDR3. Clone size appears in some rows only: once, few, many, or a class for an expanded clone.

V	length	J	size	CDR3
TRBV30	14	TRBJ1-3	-	CAWTTEVSGNTIYF
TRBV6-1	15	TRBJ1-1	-	CASTGTVGMNTEAFF
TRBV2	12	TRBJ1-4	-	CASRRYNEKLFF
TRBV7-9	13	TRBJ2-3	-	CASSSSGLDTQYF
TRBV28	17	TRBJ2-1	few	CASSLFTNRGGYNEQFF
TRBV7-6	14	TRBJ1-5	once	CASSLTGGRQPQHF
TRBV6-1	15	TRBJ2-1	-	CASSTRTGGYSEQFF
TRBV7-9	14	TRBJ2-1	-	CASSLSGSYNEQFF
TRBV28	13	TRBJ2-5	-	CASRTRSFETQYF
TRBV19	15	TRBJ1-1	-	CASSQSGVANTEAFF
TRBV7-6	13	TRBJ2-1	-	CASSQTDYNEQFF
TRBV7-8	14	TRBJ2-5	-	CASSLRGGPETQYF
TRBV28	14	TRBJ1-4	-	CASSFIRGNEKLFF
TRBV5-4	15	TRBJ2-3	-	CASSQAGESTDTQYF
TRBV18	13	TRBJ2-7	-	CASRLGAFDEQYF
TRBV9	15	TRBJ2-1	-	CASSAGGGVVNEQFF
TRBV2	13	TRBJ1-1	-	CASSDGMDTEAFF
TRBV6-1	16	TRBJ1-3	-	CASSAGQGLSGNTIYF
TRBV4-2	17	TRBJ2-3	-	CASSQGNVDRDTDTQYF
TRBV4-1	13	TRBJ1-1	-	CASSQARDTEAFF
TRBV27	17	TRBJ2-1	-	CASNVDWRAASYNEQFF
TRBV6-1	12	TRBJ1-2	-	CASNEGNYGYTF
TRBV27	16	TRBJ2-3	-	CASSLSYRGLTDTQYF
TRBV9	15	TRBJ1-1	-	CASSLSGTVNTEAFF
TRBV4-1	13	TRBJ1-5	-	CASSQVPDQPQHF
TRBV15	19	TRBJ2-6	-	CATSRDRGTRLSGANVLTF
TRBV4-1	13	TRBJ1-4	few	CASSPPGQVVLFF
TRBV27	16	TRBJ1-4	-	CASSYCPRGVCEKLFF
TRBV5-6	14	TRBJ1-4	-	CASGHFLRNEKLFF
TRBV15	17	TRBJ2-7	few	CATSRDPGTGKAHEQYF
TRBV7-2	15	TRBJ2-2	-	CASSFSGTRNGELFF
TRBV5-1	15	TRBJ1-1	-	CASSKAGTGVGVAFF
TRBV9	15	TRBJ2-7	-	CASSVRGQDSYEQYF